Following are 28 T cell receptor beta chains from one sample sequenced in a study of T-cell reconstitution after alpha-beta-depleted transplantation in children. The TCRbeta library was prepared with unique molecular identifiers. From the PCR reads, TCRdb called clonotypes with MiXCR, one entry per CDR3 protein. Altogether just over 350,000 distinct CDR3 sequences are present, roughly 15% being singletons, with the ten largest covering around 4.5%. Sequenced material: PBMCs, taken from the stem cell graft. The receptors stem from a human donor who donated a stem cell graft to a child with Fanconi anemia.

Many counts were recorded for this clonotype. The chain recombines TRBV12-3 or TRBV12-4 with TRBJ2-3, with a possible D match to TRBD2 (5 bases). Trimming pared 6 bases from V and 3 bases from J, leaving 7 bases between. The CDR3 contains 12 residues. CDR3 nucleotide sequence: TGTGCCAGCAGCCCGGGGACAGATACGCAGTATTTT. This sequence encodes CASSPGTDTQYF.

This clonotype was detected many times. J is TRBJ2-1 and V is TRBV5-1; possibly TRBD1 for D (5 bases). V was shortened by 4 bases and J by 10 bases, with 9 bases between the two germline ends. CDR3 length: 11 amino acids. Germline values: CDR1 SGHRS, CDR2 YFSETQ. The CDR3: CASSGWGEQFF. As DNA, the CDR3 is TGCGCCAGCAGCGGTTGGGGCGAGCAGTTCTTC.

The CDR3 region has the DNA TGTGCCAGCAGCAAACTCCTTCTGGAGAAGGATCAGCCCCAGCATTTT. It translates to CASSKLLLEKDQPQHF. The chain employs TRBV5-5 and TRBJ1-5, with D uncertain. The CDR3 runs 16 residues. Deletions cut 4 bases from V and 5 bases from J, with 19 bases between. CDR1 is SGHKS, CDR2 YYEKEE, per germline (reference sequence).

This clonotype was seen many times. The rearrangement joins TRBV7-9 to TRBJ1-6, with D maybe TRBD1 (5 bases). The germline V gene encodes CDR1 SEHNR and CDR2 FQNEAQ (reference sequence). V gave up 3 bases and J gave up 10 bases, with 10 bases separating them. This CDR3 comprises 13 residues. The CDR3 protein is CASSFEGRSPLHF. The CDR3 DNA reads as TGTGCCAGCAGCTTCGAGGGGCGATCACCCCTCCACTTT.

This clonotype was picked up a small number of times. CDR3 residues: CASSLRSLPPETQYF. In DNA form, the CDR3 reads TGTGCCAGCAGTTTACGGTCCCTCCCACCGGAGACCCAGTACTTC. The gene calls are TRBV12-3 or TRBV12-4 and TRBJ2-5; D gene uncertain. Trimming pared 2 bases from V and 5 bases from J, leaving 15 bases between. This CDR3 comprises 15 residues.

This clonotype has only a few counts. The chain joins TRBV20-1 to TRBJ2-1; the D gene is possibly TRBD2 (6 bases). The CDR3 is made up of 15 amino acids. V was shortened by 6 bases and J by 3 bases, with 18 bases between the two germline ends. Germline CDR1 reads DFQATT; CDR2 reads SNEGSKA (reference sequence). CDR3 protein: CSAARYGGNYNEQFF. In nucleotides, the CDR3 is TGCAGTGCAGCTAGGTACGGGGGTAACTACAATGAGCAGTTCTTC.

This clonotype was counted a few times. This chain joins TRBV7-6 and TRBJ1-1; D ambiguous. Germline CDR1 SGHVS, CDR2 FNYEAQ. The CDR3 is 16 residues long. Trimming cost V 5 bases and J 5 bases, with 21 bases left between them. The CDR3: CASSPRASKLGTEAFF. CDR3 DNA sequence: TGTGCCAGCAGCCCCCGGGCCTCAAAGCTAGGGACTGAAGCTTTCTTT.

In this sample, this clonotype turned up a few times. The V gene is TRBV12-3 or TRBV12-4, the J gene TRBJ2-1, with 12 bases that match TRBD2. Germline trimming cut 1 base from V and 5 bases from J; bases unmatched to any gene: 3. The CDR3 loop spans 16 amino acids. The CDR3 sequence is CASSLGLAGADNEQFF. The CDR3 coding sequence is TGTGCCAGCAGTTTAGGACTAGCGGGGGCTGACAATGAGCAGTTCTTC.

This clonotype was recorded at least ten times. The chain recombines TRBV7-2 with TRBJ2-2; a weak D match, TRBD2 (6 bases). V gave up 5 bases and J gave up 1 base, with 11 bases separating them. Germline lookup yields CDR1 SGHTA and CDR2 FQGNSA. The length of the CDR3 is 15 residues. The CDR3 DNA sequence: TGTGCCAGCAGCAAATGGGACTTGAACACCGGGGAGCTGTTTTTT. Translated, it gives CASSKWDLNTGELFF.

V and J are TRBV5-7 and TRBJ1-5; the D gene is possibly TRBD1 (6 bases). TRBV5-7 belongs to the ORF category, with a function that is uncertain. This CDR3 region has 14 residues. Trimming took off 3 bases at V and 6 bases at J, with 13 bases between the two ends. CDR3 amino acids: CASSSPGHSQPQHF. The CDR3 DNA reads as TGTGCCAGCAGCTCCCCGGGACATTCTCAGCCCCAGCATTTT.

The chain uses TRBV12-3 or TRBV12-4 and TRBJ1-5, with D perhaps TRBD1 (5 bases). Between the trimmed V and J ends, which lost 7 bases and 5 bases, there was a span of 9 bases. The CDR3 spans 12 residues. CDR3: CASTVQDQPQHF. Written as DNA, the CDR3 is TGTGCCAGCACCGTACAGGATCAGCCCCAGCATTTT.

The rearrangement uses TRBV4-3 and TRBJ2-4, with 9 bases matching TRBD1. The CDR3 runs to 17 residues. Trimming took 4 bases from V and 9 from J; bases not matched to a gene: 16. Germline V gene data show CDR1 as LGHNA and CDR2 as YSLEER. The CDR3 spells CASSPDRGPPYLSIQYF. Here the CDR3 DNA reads TGCGCCAGCAGCCCGGACAGGGGTCCACCGTATCTAAGCATTCAGTACTTC.

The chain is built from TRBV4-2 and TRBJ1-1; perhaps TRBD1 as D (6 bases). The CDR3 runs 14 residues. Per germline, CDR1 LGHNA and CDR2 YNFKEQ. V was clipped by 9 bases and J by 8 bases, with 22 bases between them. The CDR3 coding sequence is TGTGCCAGGGGCTTCGGACAGAACTTCGACGAAGCTTTCTTT. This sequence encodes CARGFGQNFDEAFF.

The CDR3 loop is CASSLAILGGGYTF. The CDR3, as DNA: TGTGCCAGCAGCTTAGCGATACTTGGAGGTGGCTACACCTTC. This chain connects TRBV7-2 to TRBJ1-2; D is unclear. This CDR3 has 14 amino acids. Germline V gives CDR1 SGHTA, CDR2 FQGNSA. V was cut by 0 bases and J by 7 bases, with 12 bases left in between. The full variable domain, in which reference TRBV7-2 and TRBJ1-2 provide the parts outside the CDR3, is GAGVSQSPSNKVTEKGKDVELRCDPISGHTALYWYRQSLGQGLEFLIYFQGNSAPDKSGLPSDRFSAERTGGSVSTLTIQRTQQEDSAVYLCASSLAILGGGYTFGSGTRLTVV.

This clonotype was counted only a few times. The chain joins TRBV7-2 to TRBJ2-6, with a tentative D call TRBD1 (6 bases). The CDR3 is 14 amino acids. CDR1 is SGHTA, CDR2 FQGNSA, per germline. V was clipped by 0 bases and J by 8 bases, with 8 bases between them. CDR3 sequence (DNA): TGTGCCAGCAGCTTAGCTCAGGGGACCAACGTCCTGACTTTC. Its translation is CASSLAQGTNVLTF.

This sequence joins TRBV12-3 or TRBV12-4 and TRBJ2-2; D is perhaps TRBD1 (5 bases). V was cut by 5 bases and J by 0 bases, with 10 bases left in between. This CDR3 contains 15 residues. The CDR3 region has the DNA TGTGCCAGCAGTGCGACAGTGGCGAACACCGGGGAGCTGTTTTTT. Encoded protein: CASSATVANTGELFF.

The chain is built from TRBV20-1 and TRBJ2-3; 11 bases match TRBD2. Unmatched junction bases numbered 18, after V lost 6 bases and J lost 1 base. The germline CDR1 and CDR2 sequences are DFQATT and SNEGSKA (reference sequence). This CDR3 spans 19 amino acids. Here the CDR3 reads CSASRGSGGAGSRTDTQYF. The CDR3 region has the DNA TGCAGTGCCTCAAGGGGTAGCGGGGGGGCCGGGTCCCGCACAGATACGCAGTATTTT.

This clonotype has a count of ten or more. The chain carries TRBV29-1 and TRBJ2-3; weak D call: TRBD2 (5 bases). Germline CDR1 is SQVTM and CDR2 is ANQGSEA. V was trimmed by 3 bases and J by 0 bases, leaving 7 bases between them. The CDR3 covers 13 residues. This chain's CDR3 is CSVERASTDTQYF. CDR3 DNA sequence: TGCAGCGTTGAGAGGGCTAGCACAGATACGCAGTATTTT.

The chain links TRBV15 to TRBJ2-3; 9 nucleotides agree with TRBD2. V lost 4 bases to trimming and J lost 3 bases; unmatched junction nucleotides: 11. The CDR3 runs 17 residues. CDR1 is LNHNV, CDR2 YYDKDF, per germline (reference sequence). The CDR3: CATSIFAGGYSTDTQYF. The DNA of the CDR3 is TGTGCCACCAGCATCTTCGCGGGAGGGTATAGTACAGATACGCAGTATTTT.

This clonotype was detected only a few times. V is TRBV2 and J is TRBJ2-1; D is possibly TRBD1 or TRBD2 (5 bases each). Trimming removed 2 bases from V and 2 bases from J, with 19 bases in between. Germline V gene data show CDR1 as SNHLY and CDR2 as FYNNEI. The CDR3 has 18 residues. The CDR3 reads CASSELGGKGTPYNEQFF. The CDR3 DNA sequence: TGTGCCAGCAGTGAACTTGGGGGTAAGGGAACCCCCTACAATGAGCAGTTCTTC.

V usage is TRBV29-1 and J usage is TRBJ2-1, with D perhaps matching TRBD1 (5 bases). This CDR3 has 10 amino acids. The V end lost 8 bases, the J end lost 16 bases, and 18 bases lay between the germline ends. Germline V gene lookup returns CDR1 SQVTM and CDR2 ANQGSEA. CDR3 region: CSTQDKVEFF. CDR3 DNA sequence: TGCAGCACCCAGGACAAGGTGGAATTCTTC.

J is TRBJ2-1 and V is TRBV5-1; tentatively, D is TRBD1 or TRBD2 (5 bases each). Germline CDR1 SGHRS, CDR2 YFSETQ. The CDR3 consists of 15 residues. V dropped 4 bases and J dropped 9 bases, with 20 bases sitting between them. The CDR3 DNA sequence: TGCGCCAGCAGCCCTGCTGGGTGGGGTGGGGGTGAGCAGTTCTTC. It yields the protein CASSPAGWGGGEQFF.

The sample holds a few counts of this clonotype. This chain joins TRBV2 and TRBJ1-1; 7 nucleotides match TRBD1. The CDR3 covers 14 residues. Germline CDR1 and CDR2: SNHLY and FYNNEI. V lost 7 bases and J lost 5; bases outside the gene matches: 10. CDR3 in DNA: TGTGCCAGCAAACGAGACAGGGAGGGAACTGAAGCTTTCTTT. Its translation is CASKRDREGTEAFF.

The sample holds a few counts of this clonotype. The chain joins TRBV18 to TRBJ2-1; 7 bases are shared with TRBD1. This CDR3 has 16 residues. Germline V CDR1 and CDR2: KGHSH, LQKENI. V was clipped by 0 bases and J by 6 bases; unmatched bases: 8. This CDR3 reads CASSPPGQHPPNEQFF. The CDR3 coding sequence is TGTGCCAGCTCACCACCGGGACAGCACCCCCCCAATGAGCAGTTCTTC.

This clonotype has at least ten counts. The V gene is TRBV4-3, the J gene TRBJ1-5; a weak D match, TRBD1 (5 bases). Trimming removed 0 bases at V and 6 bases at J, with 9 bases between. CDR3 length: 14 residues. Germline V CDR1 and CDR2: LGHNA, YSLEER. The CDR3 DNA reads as TGCGCCAGCAGCCAAGATTCGGGGACTCAGCCCCAGCATTTT. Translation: CASSQDSGTQPQHF.

CDR3 loop: CASSPRALTSGNTIYF. As DNA, the CDR3 is TGTGCCAGCAGTCCCCGGGCACTCACTTCTGGAAACACCATATATTTT. This chain connects TRBV6-1 to TRBJ1-3; no reliable D call. The germline V gene has CDR1 MNHNS and CDR2 SASEGT. CDR3 length: 16 residues. Trimming took off 5 bases at V and 1 base at J, with 15 bases between the two ends.

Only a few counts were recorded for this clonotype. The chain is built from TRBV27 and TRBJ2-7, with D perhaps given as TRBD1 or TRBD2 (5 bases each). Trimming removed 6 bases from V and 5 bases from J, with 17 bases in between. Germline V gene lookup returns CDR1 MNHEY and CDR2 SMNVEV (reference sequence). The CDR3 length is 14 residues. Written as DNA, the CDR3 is TGTGCCAGCAGGGAACCGGGGCGCCGCCACGAGCAGTACGTC. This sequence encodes CASREPGRRHEQYV.

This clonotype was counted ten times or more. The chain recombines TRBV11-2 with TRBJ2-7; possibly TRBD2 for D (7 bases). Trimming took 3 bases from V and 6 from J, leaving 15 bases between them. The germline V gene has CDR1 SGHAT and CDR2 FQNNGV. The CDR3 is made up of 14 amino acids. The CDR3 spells CASSLGGRLSEQYV. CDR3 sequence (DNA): TGTGCCAGCAGCTTGGGGGGGCGTCTCTCCGAGCAGTACGTC.